This TCR beta chain emerged from a study of blood T cell repertoires in COVID-19. On the study more broadly: The United States, Italy and Spain provided the acute and convalescent COVID-19 samples. T cells, B-cell-depleted T cells, or PBMCs provided the cDNA or gDNA that served as material.

Per the study methods: The authors estimated nucleated cell counts from reference gene primer amplification. Assay used: immunoSEQ multiplex PCR; TCRdb lists only in-frame clones, some missing. V and J calls and clone size come straight from that table; D and trimming were deduced from the DNA. Of just over 250,000 clones in the sample, about 85% are singletons; the top ten hold roughly 3.9%. The sequence derives from a man in his sixties who had recovered from COVID-19. The specimen sequenced was peripheral blood.

CDR3 bases: TGTGCCAGCAGTTACGAACTAGCGGATAGGGAGACCCAGTACTTC. This translates into CASSYELADRETQYF. V is TRBV6-5 and J is TRBJ2-5; 8 nucleotides line up with TRBD2. The CDR3 extends over 15 amino acids. Germline CDR1 MNHEY, CDR2 SVGAGI. Trimming cost V 2 bases and J 5 bases; bases outside gene matches: 7.